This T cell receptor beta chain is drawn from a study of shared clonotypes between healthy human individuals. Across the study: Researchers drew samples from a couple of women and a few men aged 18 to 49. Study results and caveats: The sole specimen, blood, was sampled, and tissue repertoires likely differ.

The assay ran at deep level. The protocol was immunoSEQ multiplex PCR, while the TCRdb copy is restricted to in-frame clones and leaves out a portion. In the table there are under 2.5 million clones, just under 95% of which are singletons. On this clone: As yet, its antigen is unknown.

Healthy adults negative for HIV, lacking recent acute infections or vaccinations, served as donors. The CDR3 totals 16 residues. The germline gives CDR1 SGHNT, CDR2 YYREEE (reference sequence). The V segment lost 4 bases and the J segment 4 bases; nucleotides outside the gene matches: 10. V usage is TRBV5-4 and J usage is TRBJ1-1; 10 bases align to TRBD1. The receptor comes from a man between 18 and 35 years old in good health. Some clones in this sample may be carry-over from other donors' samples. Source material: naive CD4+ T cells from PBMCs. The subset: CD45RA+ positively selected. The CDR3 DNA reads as TGTGCCAGCAGCACTAGGACAGGGGGGGGAGGCACTGAAGCTTTCTTT. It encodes CASSTRTGGGGTEAFF.